The 28 T cell receptor beta chains listed next were all sequenced from one sample in a study of cytomegalovirus exposure and HLA in healthy donors. Amplification used 60 Vbeta primers and 13 Jbeta primers. The assay was immunoSEQ multiplex PCR, and TCRdb's table has in-frame clones only and misses some. The sample lists about 200,000 clones, 82% occurring once. The source material was PBMCs. These TCRs come from a boy aged 2 to 10 in good health and CMV-seronegative.

The chain combines TRBV19 with TRBJ1-2, with TRBD1 matching 11 bases. This CDR3 comprises 13 residues. The V gene's germline CDR1 is LNHDA and CDR2 SQIVND (reference sequence). J lost 4 bases, V lost 6 bases, and 1 base had no gene match. The CDR3: CASRGQGVYGYTF. Written as DNA, the CDR3 is TGTGCCAGTAGGGGACAGGGGGTCTATGGCTACACCTTC.

This clone was detected only once. CDR3 amino acids: CASSQGDNRETQYF. The CDR3, as DNA: TGTGCCAGCAGCCAAGGGGACAATCGGGAGACCCAGTACTTC. The chain carries TRBV4-2 and TRBJ2-5; possibly TRBD1 for D (6 bases). Trimming pared 1 base from V and 5 bases from J, leaving 11 bases between. The CDR3 is 14 residues long. Germline V gives CDR1 LGHNA, CDR2 YNFKEQ.

V gene TRBV30 combines with J gene TRBJ1-2; no firm D call. The CDR3 is 13 amino acids. Germline CDR1 is GTSNPN and CDR2 is SVGIG (reference sequence). Trimming cost V 1 base and J 8 bases, with 14 bases left between them. The CDR3 coding sequence is TGTGCCTGGAGTGCCCTCGTCGGGGTAGGCTACACCTTC. It encodes CAWSALVGVGYTF. The full variable domain, with the rest looked up from reference TRBV30 and TRBJ1-2, is SQTIHQWPATLVQPVGSPLSLECTVEGTSNPNLYWYRQAAGRGLQLLFYSVGIGQISSEVPQNLSASRPQDRQFILSSKKLLLSDSGFYLCAWSALVGVGYTFGSGTRLTVV.

The chain joins TRBV6-4 to TRBJ1-2; TRBD1 agrees at 8 bases. This CDR3 is built from 18 residues. From germline, CDR1 is MRHNA and CDR2 SNTAGT. After removal of 5 bases from V and 5 bases from J, the junction contained 19 bases not matched to a gene. The CDR3 sequence is CASSQRSHSRGLGYGYTF. The CDR3 DNA reads TGTGCCAGCAGTCAACGATCGCATTCCAGGGGGCTGGGGTATGGCTACACCTTC.

This clone was recorded once. The V and J genes are TRBV6-5 and TRBJ2-5; weak D call: TRBD1 (6 bases). Germline V lookup: CDR1 MNHEY, CDR2 SVGAGI. The CDR3 runs 14 residues. Trimming removed 0 bases from V and 5 bases from J, with 10 bases in between. In DNA, the CDR3 is TGTGCCAGCAGTTACTCTACAGGGCTGGAGACCCAGTACTTC. Its protein product is CASSYSTGLETQYF.

This chain joins TRBV5-1 and TRBJ2-5; TRBD2 matches 8 bases. The CDR3 sequence is 14 residues long. Germline V gives CDR1 SGHRS, CDR2 YFSETQ. With 0 bases clipped from V and 3 bases from J, the junction kept 1 base outside the gene matches. The CDR3 bases are TGCGCCAGCAGCTTGGGTAGCGGGGAAGAGACCCAGTACTTC. Translated: CASSLGSGEETQYF.

The rearrangement links TRBV15 to TRBJ1-2; D is ambiguous. The V end was cut by 0 bases, the J end by 8 bases, with 7 bases between. CDR1 and CDR2 from the germline V gene are LNHNV and YYDKDF (reference sequence). The length of the CDR3 is 12 residues. DNA of the CDR3: TGTGCCACCAGCAGAGATTTTCGGGGCTACACCTTC. Protein sequence: CATSRDFRGYTF.

This chain connects TRBV9 to TRBJ2-1; maybe TRBD2 (6 bases). This CDR3 contains 14 residues. Germline V CDR1 and CDR2: SGDLS, YYNGEE. V lost 0 bases and J lost 13, with 17 bases in between. For the CDR3, the DNA is TGTGCCAGCAGCGTAGGGGAGCGGGTGACGTCCCAGTTCTTC. As protein: CASSVGERVTSQFF.

The chain combines TRBV7-9 with TRBJ1-6, with 7 positions matching TRBD1. The trim removed 3 bases at V and 8 bases at J, leaving 4 bases unmatched. Germline V gene data show CDR1 as SEHNR and CDR2 as FQNEAQ (reference sequence). The CDR3 totals 14 residues. CDR3 DNA sequence: TGTGCCAGCAGCTTTACAGGGGCAGATTCACCCCTCCACTTT. Translation: CASSFTGADSPLHF. Combining the CDR3 with reference TRBV7-9 and TRBJ1-6 gives the whole variable domain DTGVSQNPRHKITKRGQNVTFRCDPISEHNRLYWYRQTLGQGPEFLTYFQNEAQLEKSRLLSDRFSAERPKGSFSTLEIQRTEQGDSAMYLCASSFTGADSPLHFGNGTRLTVT.

CDR3 nucleotides: TGCGCCAGCAGCCAAGATCTACCGGGACAGGGGTGGACAGATACGCAGTATTTT. This translates into CASSQDLPGQGWTDTQYF. V usage is TRBV4-3 and J usage is TRBJ2-3; 10 nucleotides line up with TRBD1. The CDR3 has 18 residues. CDR1 LGHNA and CDR2 YSLEER come from the germline V gene. Trimming cost V 0 bases and J 3 bases; bases outside gene matches: 9.

The genes are TRBV29-1 and TRBJ1-2; the match to TRBD1 covers 9 bases. V lost 4 bases and J lost 6; bases outside the gene matches: 12. Germline V CDR1 and CDR2: SQVTM, ANQGSEA. The CDR3 has 15 amino acids. The chain's CDR3 is CSVGTRQRQGDGYTF. As DNA, the CDR3 is TGCAGCGTTGGTACACGCCAGAGACAGGGGGATGGCTACACCTTC.

This rearrangement joins TRBV7-3 to TRBJ2-5, with 7 bases identical to TRBD2. Trimming at V came to 5 bases and at J to 5 bases, leaving 5 bases not matched to a gene. CDR1 is SGHTA and CDR2 is FQGTGA in the germline V gene. The CDR3 loop spans 13 amino acids. The CDR3 here is CASSRLARETQYF. CDR3 sequence (DNA): TGTGCCAGCAGCCGACTAGCTCGGGAGACCCAGTACTTC.

In DNA, the CDR3 is TGTGCCAGCAGCTTGGGGGCAGATATATCCTACGAGCAGTACTTC. This gives the protein CASSLGADISYEQYF. This sequence joins TRBV5-6 and TRBJ2-7; D uncertain. Germline CDR1 reads SGHDT; CDR2 reads YYEEEE. Trimming took 0 bases from V and 1 from J, leaving 11 bases between them. The CDR3 loop spans 15 amino acids.

The rearrangement links TRBV15 to TRBJ1-3, with D maybe TRBD1 (6 bases). This CDR3 contains 16 residues. CDR1 is LNHNV and CDR2 is YYDKDF in the germline V gene (reference sequence). V lost 5 bases and J lost 0, with 14 bases in between. The CDR3 sequence is CATSEPEQGSGNTIYF. The CDR3 coding sequence is TGTGCCACCAGCGAGCCGGAACAGGGCTCTGGAAACACCATATATTTT.

The chain combines TRBV27 with TRBJ2-7; a possible D gene is TRBD1 (6 bases). This CDR3 comprises 16 residues. The germline V gene encodes CDR1 MNHEY and CDR2 SMNVEV (reference sequence). V dropped 3 bases and J dropped 2 bases, with 17 bases sitting between them. This CDR3 reads CASSFYSQGSAYEQYF. The DNA of the CDR3 is TGTGCCAGCAGTTTCTACTCACAGGGTAGCGCCTACGAGCAGTACTTC.

The chain uses TRBV6-5 and TRBJ1-1; D is possibly TRBD1 (5 bases). The V end was cut by 4 bases, the J end by 4 bases, with 10 bases between. The length of the CDR3 is 13 residues. Germline V gene sequence: CDR1 MNHEY, CDR2 SVGAGI. The CDR3 region has the DNA TGTGCCAGCAGTTCTCTCAGGGCCACTGAAGCTTTCTTT. Its translation: CASSSLRATEAFF.

The table lists this clone with a few counts. The genes are TRBV2 and TRBJ2-3; 10 bases match TRBD1. There are 13 residues in the CDR3. V trimming: 5 bases; J trimming: 6 bases; junction bases outside the gene matches: 2. Germline CDR1 reads SNHLY; CDR2 reads FYNNEI. For the CDR3, the DNA is TGTGCCAGCAGTCTGGACAGGGGGGATACGCAGTATTTT. Encoded protein: CASSLDRGDTQYF.

This clone was seen once. V usage is TRBV7-9 and J usage is TRBJ2-5, with a weak D call TRBD2 (7 bases). The CDR3 sequence is 14 residues long. Trimming left V 5 bases short and J 4 bases short, with 14 bases between. Germline-derived CDR1 and CDR2 are SEHNR and FQNEAQ (reference sequence). The CDR3 spells CASSTQGGAETQYF. As DNA, the CDR3 is TGTGCCAGCAGCACACAGGGAGGGGCAGAGACCCAGTACTTC.

V is TRBV18 and J is TRBJ1-5; the D gene is possibly TRBD1 (6 bases). Trimming shortened V by 2 bases and J by 4 bases, and 12 bases separated the two germline ends. The CDR3 covers 15 residues. The germline V gene has CDR1 KGHSH and CDR2 LQKENI. Written as DNA, the CDR3 is TGTGCCAGCTCACCATTACAGGGAAGTAATCAGCCCCAGCATTTT. It specifies CASSPLQGSNQPQHF. Together with reference TRBV18 and TRBJ1-5, the CDR3 gives the full variable domain: NAGVMQNPRHLVRRRGQEARLRCSPMKGHSHVYWYRQLPEEGLKFMVYLQKENIIDESGMPKERFSAEFPKEGPSILRIQQVVRGDSAAYFCASSPLQGSNQPQHFGDGTRLSIL.

The CDR3 DNA follows: TGTGCCAGCAGACGTCAGCGACTAGGCACAGATACGCAGTATTTT. The encoded protein is CASRRQRLGTDTQYF. The chain employs TRBV6-1 and TRBJ2-3; tentatively, D is TRBD2 (6 bases). CDR3 length equals 15 residues. Germline lookup yields CDR1 MNHNS and CDR2 SASEGT. V lost 6 bases, J lost 1 base, and 14 bases lay in between.

This clone has only one observation. Other nucleotide sequences from this sample produce the same CDR3. This sequence joins TRBV18 and TRBJ1-6; no clear D. Germline CDR1 KGHSH, CDR2 LQKENI. V lost 3 bases and J lost 8, with 14 bases in between. The CDR3 is 15 residues long. The CDR3 sequence: CASSPSADFYSPLHF. CDR3 sequence (DNA): TGTGCCAGCTCACCTTCTGCCGACTTTTATTCACCCCTCCACTTT.

V is TRBV30 and J is TRBJ1-5; 8 nucleotides agree with TRBD1. The CDR3 is 13 residues long. CDR1 and CDR2 from the germline V gene are GTSNPN and SVGIG (reference sequence). V lost 5 bases to trimming and J lost 6 bases; unmatched junction nucleotides: 6. The CDR3 protein is CAWAGQGSQPQHF. The CDR3 DNA reads TGTGCCTGGGCTGGACAGGGAAGTCAGCCCCAGCATTTT.

The V and J genes are TRBV6-1 and TRBJ1-1; D gene unclear. The CDR3 has 13 amino acids. Germline V gene data show CDR1 as MNHNS and CDR2 as SASEGT. The V end lost 2 bases, the J end lost 1 base, and 5 bases lay between the germline ends. The CDR3 loop is CASSEIRNTEAFF. CDR3 bases: TGTGCCAGCAGTGAAATTAGGAACACTGAAGCTTTCTTT.

The rearrangement links TRBV7-9 to TRBJ2-5, with 8 bases identical to TRBD1. TRBJ2-7 explains the end of the DNA better; the J call may be wrong. The CDR3 has 15 residues. The germline V gene encodes CDR1 SEHNR and CDR2 FQNEAQ (reference sequence). CDR3 protein: CASSIAGTGSYEQYF. In DNA form, the CDR3 reads TGTGCCAGCAGCATTGCCGGGACAGGCTCCTACGAGCAGTACTTC.

The rearrangement uses TRBV5-1 and TRBJ1-1, with a weak D call TRBD1 (6 bases). V lost 4 bases and J 1 base, leaving 11 bases between the germline ends. CDR1 SGHRS and CDR2 YFSETQ come from the germline V gene. The CDR3 loop spans 14 amino acids. CDR3 DNA: TGCGCCAGCAGCGGTGACAGGACGAACACTGAAGCTTTCTTT. This gives the protein CASSGDRTNTEAFF.

This chain links TRBV6-5 with TRBJ2-1; no clear D. This CDR3 spans 15 amino acids. CDR1 and CDR2 (germline): MNHEY, SVGAGI. Between the trimmed V and J ends, which lost 2 bases and 0 bases, there was a span of 8 bases. This CDR3 is CASSYRGLSYNEQFF. The CDR3 region has the DNA TGTGCCAGCAGTTACCGCGGCCTCTCCTACAATGAGCAGTTCTTC.

This clone was seen only a few times. V and J are TRBV5-6 and TRBJ1-1; D remains unclear. The CDR3 covers 13 residues. Trimming removed 1 base at V and 12 bases at J, with 16 bases between. CDR1 SGHDT and CDR2 YYEEEE come from the germline V gene. The CDR3 loop reads CASSLFSGRRSFF. DNA for the CDR3: TGTGCCAGCAGCTTGTTTTCGGGGAGGCGATCTTTCTTT.

J is TRBJ2-2 and V is TRBV20-1; D call uncertain. The V gene's germline CDR1 is DFQATT and CDR2 SNEGSKA (reference sequence). The CDR3 consists of 11 residues. The V end was cut by 5 bases, the J end by 8 bases, with 9 bases between. The CDR3 sequence: CSAEARGELFF. The CDR3 nucleotides read TGCAGTGCTGAGGCGCGGGGGGAGCTGTTTTTT.